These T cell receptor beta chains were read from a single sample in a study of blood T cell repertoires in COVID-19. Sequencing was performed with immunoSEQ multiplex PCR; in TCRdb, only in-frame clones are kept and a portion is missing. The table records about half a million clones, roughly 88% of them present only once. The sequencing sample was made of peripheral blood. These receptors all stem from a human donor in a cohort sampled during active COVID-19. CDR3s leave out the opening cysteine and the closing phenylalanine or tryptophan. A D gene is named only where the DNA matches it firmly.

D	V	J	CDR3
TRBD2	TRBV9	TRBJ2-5	ASSVVPAGGPETQY
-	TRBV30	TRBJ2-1	AWSPWAEQF
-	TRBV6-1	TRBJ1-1	ASSLGGANTEAF
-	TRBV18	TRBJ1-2	ASSPWGQVGGGYT
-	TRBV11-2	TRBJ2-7	ASSLLPGTPYEQY
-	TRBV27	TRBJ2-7	ASSLNFPGSSYEQY
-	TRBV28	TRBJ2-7	ASSLGSVYEQY
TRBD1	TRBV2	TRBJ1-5	ASSVTGRSNQPQH
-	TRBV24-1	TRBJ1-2	ATSDAWFSGLLNYGYT
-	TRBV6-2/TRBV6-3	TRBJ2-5	ASSFRVSGETQY